Included here is one T cell receptor beta chain sequence, with context. This specimen comes from a study of T cell changes during pregnancy in multiple sclerosis. TCRdb keeps only in-frame clones here, not all; method: immunoSEQ multiplex PCR. The sample yields about 86,000 clones, roughly 90% seen once. The V segment lost 6 bases and the J segment 6 bases; nucleotides outside the gene matches: 4. The V gene's germline CDR1 is MDHEN and CDR2 SYDVKM. The CDR3 totals 13 residues. The input for sequencing was peripheral blood, taken in the first trimester of pregnancy. The chain combines TRBV28 with TRBJ1-3; 8 bases agree with TRBD1. This sequence originates from a female donor in good health, enrolled as a control in a pregnancy study. CDR3 bases: TGTGCCAGCAGACCGACAGGGGCAAACACCATATATTTT. Amino acid sequence: CASRPTGANTIYF.